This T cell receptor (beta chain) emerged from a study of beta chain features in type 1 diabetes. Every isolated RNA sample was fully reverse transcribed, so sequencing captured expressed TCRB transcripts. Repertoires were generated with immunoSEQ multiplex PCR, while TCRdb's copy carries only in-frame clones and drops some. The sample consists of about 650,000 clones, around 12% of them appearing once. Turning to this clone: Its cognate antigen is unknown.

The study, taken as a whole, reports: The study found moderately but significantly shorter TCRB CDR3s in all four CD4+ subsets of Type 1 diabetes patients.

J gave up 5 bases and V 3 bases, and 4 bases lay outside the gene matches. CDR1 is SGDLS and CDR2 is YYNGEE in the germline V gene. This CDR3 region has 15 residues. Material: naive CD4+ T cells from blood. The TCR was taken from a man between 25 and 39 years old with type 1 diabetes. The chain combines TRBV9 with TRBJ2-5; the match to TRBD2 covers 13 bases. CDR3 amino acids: CASSALAGGQETQYF. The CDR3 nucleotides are TGTGCCAGCAGCGCACTAGCGGGGGGGCAGGAGACCCAGTACTTC.